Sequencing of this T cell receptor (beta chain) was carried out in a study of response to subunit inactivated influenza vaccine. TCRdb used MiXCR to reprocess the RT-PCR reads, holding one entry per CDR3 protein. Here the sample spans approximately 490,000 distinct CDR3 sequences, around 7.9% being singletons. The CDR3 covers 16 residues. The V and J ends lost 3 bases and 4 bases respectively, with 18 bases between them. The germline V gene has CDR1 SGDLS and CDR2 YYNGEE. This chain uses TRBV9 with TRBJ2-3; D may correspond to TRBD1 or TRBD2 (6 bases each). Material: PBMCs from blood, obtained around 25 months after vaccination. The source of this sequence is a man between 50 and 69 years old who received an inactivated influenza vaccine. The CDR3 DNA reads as TGTGCCAGCAGCGCACGAGGGGCCCGGGGGCCAGATACGCAGTATTTT. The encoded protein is CASSARGARGPDTQYF.